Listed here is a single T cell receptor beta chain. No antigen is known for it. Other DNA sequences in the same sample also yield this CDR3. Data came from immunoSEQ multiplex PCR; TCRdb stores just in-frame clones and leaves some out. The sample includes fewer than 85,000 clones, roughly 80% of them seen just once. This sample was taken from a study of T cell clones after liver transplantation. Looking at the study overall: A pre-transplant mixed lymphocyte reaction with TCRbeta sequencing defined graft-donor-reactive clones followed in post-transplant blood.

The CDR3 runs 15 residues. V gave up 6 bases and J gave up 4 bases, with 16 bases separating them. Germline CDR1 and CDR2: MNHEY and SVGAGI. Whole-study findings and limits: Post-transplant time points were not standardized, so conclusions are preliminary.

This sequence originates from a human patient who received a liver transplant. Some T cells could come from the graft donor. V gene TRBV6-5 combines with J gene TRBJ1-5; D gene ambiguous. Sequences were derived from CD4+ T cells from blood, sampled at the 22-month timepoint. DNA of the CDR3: TGTGCCAGCAGACCCCCGGGGTCATCGAATCAGCCCCAGCATTTT. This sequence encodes CASRPPGSSNQPQHF.